These 18 T cell receptor beta chains were sequenced from one sample in a study of shared clonotypes between healthy human individuals. Using immunoSEQ multiplex PCR, the repertoire was profiled, and TCRdb retains in-frame clones only, with some absent. In the table there are approximately 940,000 clones, roughly 72% of which are singletons. Sequencing was done on a sample of memory CD4+ T cells sorted from blood. As to subset: CD45RA-negative fraction. The receptors derive from a man between 18 and 35 years old in good health.

The chain combines TRBV10-3 with TRBJ2-1; 9 nucleotides match TRBD1. J gave up 2 bases and V 2 bases, and 4 bases lay outside the gene matches. Germline V gives CDR1 ENHRY, CDR2 SYGVKD. This CDR3 has 16 amino acids. In DNA form, the CDR3 reads TGTGCCATCAGTGAGCCGAGACAGGGGGCCTACAATGAGCAGTTCTTC. Residues: CAISEPRQGAYNEQFF.

V usage is TRBV30 and J usage is TRBJ1-5; D is undetermined. This CDR3 contains 11 residues. Trimming left V 1 base short and J 8 bases short, with 6 bases between. CDR1 is GTSNPN, CDR2 SVGIG, per germline (reference sequence). The DNA of the CDR3 is TGTGCCTGGAGTGGATGGAAGCCCCAGCATTTT. Residues: CAWSGWKPQHF.

J is TRBJ2-5 and V is TRBV6-6; TRBD1 agrees at 7 bases. This CDR3 region has 15 residues. The germline V gene encodes CDR1 MNHNY and CDR2 SVGAGI (reference sequence). V was clipped by 7 bases and J by 4 bases; unmatched bases: 12. The DNA for the CDR3 is TGTGCCAGCACTCCCGGGACAGCCCTAGGAGAGACCCAGTACTTC. Translation gives CASTPGTALGETQYF.

The chain carries TRBV30 and TRBJ2-3; a possible D gene is TRBD1 (6 bases). The CDR3 loop spans 11 amino acids. Between the trimmed V and J ends, which lost 5 bases and 11 bases, there was a span of 14 bases. Germline CDR1 is GTSNPN and CDR2 is SVGIG (reference sequence). DNA of the CDR3: TGTGCCTGGGACGACAGGAACAAGCAGTATTTT. Translating gives CAWDDRNKQYF.

The genes are TRBV6-6 and TRBJ2-5; the match to TRBD2 covers 8 bases. The CDR3 has 16 residues. The V and J ends lost 5 bases and 4 bases, in that order; junction bases with no gene match: 12. Per the germline V gene, CDR1 is MNHNY and CDR2 is SVGAGI (reference sequence). The CDR3 DNA is TGTGCCAGCAGTACTGGGGGGCGGGAGGTGTCAGAGACCCAGTACTTC. Amino acid sequence: CASSTGGREVSETQYF.

The chain uses TRBV5-5 and TRBJ1-1; no clear D gene. The CDR3 length is 13 residues. Trimming took 0 bases from V and 5 from J, leaving 8 bases between them. Germline V gene lookup returns CDR1 SGHKS and CDR2 YYEKEE (reference sequence). The CDR3 region is CASSLDRRTEAFF. The CDR3 nucleotides are TGTGCCAGCAGCTTGGACCGGAGGACTGAAGCTTTCTTT. The full variable domain, rest sourced from reference TRBV5-5 and TRBJ1-1, is DAGVTQSPTHLIKTRGQQVTLRCSPISGHKSVSWYQQVLGQGPQFIFQYYEKEERGRGNFPDRFSARQFPNYSSELNVNALLLGDSALYLCASSLDRRTEAFFGQGTRLTVV.

The chain has TRBV28 and TRBJ2-1; a possible D gene is TRBD2 (5 bases). V was trimmed by 2 bases and J by 7 bases, leaving 6 bases between them. In germline, CDR1 is MDHEN, CDR2 SYDVKM. The CDR3 is 12 residues long. The CDR3 nucleotides read TGTGCCAGCAGTTTACGGGGAAATGAGCAGTTCTTC. Amino acids: CASSLRGNEQFF.

The genes are TRBV6-1 and TRBJ2-5, with 8 bases identical to TRBD1. Germline CDR1 is MNHNS and CDR2 is SASEGT. The CDR3 covers 14 residues. Germline trimming cut 10 bases from V and 1 base from J; bases unmatched to any gene: 8. CDR3 DNA: TGTGCCAATCGTGAAGGGACAGGCCAAGAGACCCAGTACTTC. Protein product: CANREGTGQETQYF.

This chain links TRBV11-2 with TRBJ1-6, with 9 bases aligning to TRBD1. V shed 1 base, J shed 9 bases, and the junction held 7 bases outside the gene matches. Per germline, CDR1 SGHAT and CDR2 FQNNGV. The CDR3 consists of 16 residues. For the CDR3, the DNA is TGTGCCAGCAGCTTAGGGGACAGGACAGGGGCTTCACCCCTCCACTTT. This sequence encodes CASSLGDRTGASPLHF.

This clone turned up a few times. The identical CDR3 is also encoded by other nucleotide sequences in the sample. This chain joins TRBV5-1 and TRBJ1-1, with 9 bases that match TRBD1. Germline V gene data show CDR1 as SGHRS and CDR2 as YFSETQ. The CDR3 extends over 14 amino acids. The junction had 5 bases not matched to a gene; V was cut back by 4 bases and J by 4 bases. This chain's CDR3 is CASSTGQGGTEAFF. The CDR3 DNA follows: TGCGCCAGCAGCACGGGACAGGGCGGCACTGAAGCTTTCTTT.

V gene TRBV9 combines with J gene TRBJ1-3; D is possibly TRBD1 (5 bases). Germline V gene sequence: CDR1 SGDLS, CDR2 YYNGEE. V shed 4 bases and J shed 1 base, with 9 bases lying between them. The CDR3 runs to 14 residues. The chain's CDR3 is CASSPGPSGNTIYF. The CDR3 DNA sequence: TGTGCCAGCAGCCCGGGACCGTCTGGAAACACCATATATTTT.

The gene calls are TRBV6-5 and TRBJ1-3; D is perhaps TRBD1 (6 bases). Trimming cost V 2 bases and J 4 bases, with 9 bases left between them. Germline values: CDR1 MNHEY, CDR2 SVGAGI. This CDR3 has 14 amino acids. The CDR3 region is CASSYGTPGNTIYF. As DNA, the CDR3 is TGTGCCAGCAGTTACGGGACACCAGGAAACACCATATATTTT.

Worth noting for this clone: Distinct nucleotide sequences in the sample also encode this CDR3. The chain combines TRBV11-3 with TRBJ2-7, with a possible D match to TRBD1 (5 bases). The V end lost 1 base, the J end lost 6 bases, and 13 bases lay between the germline ends. This CDR3 is built from 14 residues. The germline gives CDR1 SGHNT, CDR2 YENEEA. DNA of the CDR3: TGTGCCAGCAGCTTAGGTCAGGGTACGGGCGAGCAGTACTTC. Translated, it gives CASSLGQGTGEQYF.

This chain uses TRBV15 with TRBJ2-2; either TRBD1 or TRBD2 may supply D (6 bases each). The V and J ends lost 0 bases and 4 bases respectively, with 15 bases between them. The CDR3 is 17 amino acids. Germline values: CDR1 LNHNV, CDR2 YYDKDF (reference sequence). In nucleotides, the CDR3 is TGTGCCACCAGCAGAGACAGGGGACCAGCGGGCACCGGGGAGCTGTTTTTT. Residues: CATSRDRGPAGTGELFF.

CDR3 sequence reads: CASRERQGNTGELFF. CDR3 nucleotide sequence: TGCGCCAGCAGGGAGAGACAGGGAAACACCGGGGAGCTGTTTTTT. This sequence joins TRBV5-1 and TRBJ2-2; TRBD1 aligns across 7 bases. This CDR3 is 15 amino acids long. Trimming cost V 5 bases and J 2 bases; bases outside gene matches: 6. Germline V gene sequence: CDR1 SGHRS, CDR2 YFSETQ.

The rearrangement uses TRBV7-8 and TRBJ1-4; TRBD1 matches at 10 bases. Trimming took 2 bases from V and 3 from J; bases not matched to a gene: 9. The CDR3 runs to 18 residues. Looked up from germline, CDR1 is SGHVS and CDR2 is FQNEAQ. The CDR3 bases are TGTGCCAGCAGCTTACGGGACAGGGGATCGCGGGCTAATGAAAAACTGTTTTTT. Its protein is CASSLRDRGSRANEKLFF.

V is TRBV6-6 and J is TRBJ1-4, with D unresolved. Trimming left V 6 bases short and J 0 bases short, with 11 bases between. Looked up from germline, CDR1 is MNHNY and CDR2 is SVGAGI (reference sequence). There are 15 residues in the CDR3. In nucleotides, the CDR3 is TGTGCCAGCAGCGACACCTCTGCAACTAATGAAAAACTGTTTTTT. This encodes CASSDTSATNEKLFF.

The gene calls are TRBV7-2 and TRBJ1-2, with 9 nucleotides matching TRBD1. The CDR3 is 12 residues long. The V segment lost 5 bases and the J segment 8 bases; nucleotides outside the gene matches: 3. Per the germline V gene, CDR1 is SGHTA and CDR2 is FQGNSA. The CDR3 sequence: CASSPGTGGYTF. The CDR3 bases are TGTGCCAGCAGCCCCGGGACAGGGGGCTACACCTTC.